These 21 T cell receptor beta chains came from one sample sequenced in a study of OX40 agonist ivuxolimab in advanced cancers. Method: immunoSEQ multiplex PCR; TCRdb's copy keeps in-frame clones and lacks some. The table includes over 45,000 clones, 88% detected once. This specimen was CD4+ or CD8+ T cells sorted from blood, taken in a trial of the OX40 agonist ivuxolimab. The receptors derive from an adult with an advanced solid tumor such as melanoma, head and neck, liver or kidney cancer.

The chain couples TRBV11-1 to TRBJ2-7; either TRBD1 or TRBD2 may fit D (7 bases each). Trimming pared 5 bases from V and 3 bases from J, leaving 17 bases between. The germline gives CDR1 SGHAT, CDR2 FQDESV (reference sequence). The CDR3 has 15 amino acids. The DNA of the CDR3 is TGTGCCAGCAGCCAACTCCCAGGGGGGGGCTACGAGCAGTACTTC. This codes for CASSQLPGGGYEQYF.

A few counts support this clone. This chain uses TRBV18 with TRBJ1-4; 7 bases match TRBD1. V lost 2 bases and J lost 6; bases outside the gene matches: 0. CDR1 is KGHSH, CDR2 LQKENI, per germline. CDR3 length equals 13 residues. The CDR3 DNA follows: TGTGCCAGCTCACCAGACAGGGATGAAAAACTGTTTTTT. It translates to CASSPDRDEKLFF.

The chain combines TRBV7-2 with TRBJ2-5, with 9 bases lining up with TRBD2. The CDR3 is 16 residues long. Germline V gene data show CDR1 as SGHTA and CDR2 as FQGNSA. The junction had 8 bases not matched to a gene; V was cut back by 2 bases and J by 4 bases. In nucleotides, the CDR3 is TGTGCCAGCAGCTTATCGGGCGGGGGGGTATCAGAGACCCAGTACTTC. It yields the protein CASSLSGGGVSETQYF.

The gene calls are TRBV6-1 and TRBJ2-3, with TRBD1 matching over 7 bases. Germline CDR1 is MNHNS and CDR2 is SASEGT. CDR3 length: 16 amino acids. Trimming at V came to 3 bases and at J to 6 bases, leaving 12 bases not matched to a gene. The CDR3 nucleotides are TGTGCCAGCAGTGAGTACGGGACAGCCTCCAGGGATACGCAGTATTTT. Amino acid sequence: CASSEYGTASRDTQYF.

The chain joins TRBV28 to TRBJ2-4; the D gene is possibly TRBD1 (5 bases). Trimming took off 3 bases at V and 0 bases at J, with 12 bases between the two ends. The CDR3 spans 16 residues. Germline CDR1 reads MDHEN; CDR2 reads SYDVKM. The CDR3: CASSLGQLLAKNIQYF. In nucleotides, the CDR3 is TGTGCCAGCAGTTTGGGGCAGCTACTAGCCAAAAACATTCAGTACTTC.

Only one count was recorded for this clone. The chain is built from TRBV7-2 and TRBJ1-1, with 9 nucleotides matching TRBD1. The CDR3 sequence is 14 residues long. The germline gives CDR1 SGHTA, CDR2 FQGNSA. V lost 5 bases, J lost 3 bases, and 4 bases stayed unmatched. The CDR3 sequence: CASSKQGADTEAFF. The CDR3 coding sequence is TGTGCCAGCAGCAAACAGGGGGCCGACACTGAAGCTTTCTTT.

This sequence joins TRBV28 and TRBJ2-7; 10 positions agree with TRBD1. The CDR3 spans 13 residues. Trimming removed 10 bases from V and 0 bases from J; junction bases left unmatched: 3. Germline CDR1 MDHEN, CDR2 SYDVKM. Here the CDR3 reads CATRTGGSYEQYF. DNA for the CDR3: TGTGCCACCCGGACAGGGGGCTCCTACGAGCAGTACTTC.

V is TRBV18 and J is TRBJ1-1; D gene unclear. The CDR3 is made up of 12 amino acids. Germline CDR1 KGHSH, CDR2 LQKENI. The V end lost 3 bases, the J end lost 1 base, and 3 bases lay between the germline ends. The CDR3 reads CASSPPNTEAFF. CDR3 sequence (DNA): TGTGCCAGCTCACCGCCGAACACTGAAGCTTTCTTT.

This sequence joins TRBV6-5 and TRBJ2-2; possibly TRBD2 for D (6 bases). CDR1 and CDR2 from the germline V gene are MNHEY and SVGAGI. CDR3 length: 15 residues. The V end lost 7 bases, the J end lost 6 bases, and 18 bases lay between the germline ends. CDR3 loop: CASISNSGFAGELFF. The CDR3 nucleotides are TGTGCCAGCATATCCAATAGCGGATTCGCCGGGGAGCTGTTTTTT.

As to this clone: At the DNA level, this CDR3 is encoded by other sequences in the same sample as well. This sequence joins TRBV7-2 and TRBJ2-5, with D unclear. Deletions cut 0 bases from V and 4 bases from J, with 3 bases between. The germline V gene has CDR1 SGHTA and CDR2 FQGNSA. The CDR3 extends over 12 amino acids. CDR3 sequence reads: CASSLARETQYF. CDR3 nucleotides: TGTGCCAGCAGCTTAGCACGAGAGACCCAGTACTTC.

The chain joins TRBV5-5 to TRBJ2-6; D is unresolved. This CDR3 is built from 17 residues. The germline CDR1 and CDR2 sequences are SGHKS and YYEKEE (reference sequence). V dropped 4 bases and J dropped 2 bases, with 16 bases sitting between them. CDR3 sequence: CASSPAGPSAGANVLTF. The CDR3 DNA reads as TGTGCCAGCAGCCCGGCCGGCCCGAGCGCTGGGGCCAACGTCCTGACTTTC.

A single count supports this clone. The chain is built from TRBV28 and TRBJ2-3, with D maybe TRBD1 (6 bases). With 10 bases removed from V and 5 bases from J, the gap between germline ends came to 13 bases. CDR3 length: 12 residues. Germline V gene sequence: CDR1 MDHEN, CDR2 SYDVKM. For the CDR3, the DNA is TGTGCCACGGCAGGGGCGCTAGATACGCAGTATTTT. Protein product: CATAGALDTQYF.

This clone was detected only a few times. The chain couples TRBV19 to TRBJ1-4, with 9 bases matching TRBD1. CDR3 length equals 16 residues. The germline gives CDR1 LNHDA, CDR2 SQIVND (reference sequence). Trimming cost V 3 bases and J 8 bases; bases outside gene matches: 10. Here the CDR3 DNA reads TGTGCCAGTAGTATGCAACAGGGGGCATGGCCGGAAAAACTGTTTTTT. This translates into CASSMQQGAWPEKLFF.

The chain joins TRBV19 to TRBJ2-1; possibly TRBD1 for D (6 bases). Germline V CDR1 and CDR2: LNHDA, SQIVND (reference sequence). V was trimmed by 8 bases and J by 2 bases, leaving 16 bases between them. The CDR3 covers 15 residues. In DNA form, the CDR3 reads TGTGCCAGTGCGGACGGGACACTTACCTACAATGAGCAGTTCTTC. Protein product: CASADGTLTYNEQFF.

V is TRBV5-1 and J is TRBJ2-2, with 7 bases identical to TRBD1. The CDR3 spans 17 residues. Germline loops: CDR1 SGHRS, CDR2 YFSETQ. Unmatched junction bases numbered 6, after V lost 1 base and J lost 0 bases. CDR3 in DNA: TGCGCCAGCAGCTTGAGGGGGCCGGGATCGAACACCGGGGAGCTGTTTTTT. This gives the protein CASSLRGPGSNTGELFF.

This clone appeared once. The chain combines TRBV5-1 with TRBJ2-1; tentative D call: TRBD1 (5 bases). Trimming took 6 bases from V and 2 from J, leaving 12 bases between them. The germline gives CDR1 SGHRS, CDR2 YFSETQ. The CDR3 covers 14 residues. The CDR3 loop is CASKSLGAYNEQFF. DNA for the CDR3: TGCGCCAGCAAATCGTTAGGGGCCTACAATGAGCAGTTCTTC.

The rearrangement joins TRBV9 to TRBJ2-7; 8 nucleotides agree with TRBD1. Germline CDR1 and CDR2: SGDLS and YYNGEE. This CDR3 is 15 amino acids long. V shed 1 base and J 1 base; nucleotides not matched to a gene: 4. CDR3 protein: CASSVSYRGSYEQYF. CDR3 nucleotides: TGTGCCAGCAGCGTATCGTACAGGGGGTCCTACGAGCAGTACTTC.

The chain carries TRBV4-1 and TRBJ1-5; 9 positions agree with TRBD1. The CDR3 is 16 residues long. V shed 3 bases, J shed 1 base, and the junction held 4 bases outside the gene matches. The germline gives CDR1 MGHRA, CDR2 YSYEKL. The CDR3 DNA is TGCGCCAGCAGCCATCTGGGACAGGGAAGCAATCAGCCCCAGCATTTT. Translation: CASSHLGQGSNQPQHF.

This clone was counted a few times. This chain uses TRBV5-1 with TRBJ2-5, with 12 bases identical to TRBD2. CDR1 is SGHRS, CDR2 YFSETQ, per germline. The V and J ends lost 1 base and 5 bases, in that order; junction bases with no gene match: 0. There are 14 residues in the CDR3. Written as DNA, the CDR3 is TGCGCCAGCAGCTTGACTAGCGGGGGGGAGACCCAGTACTTC. As protein: CASSLTSGGETQYF.

The rearrangement uses TRBV4-2 and TRBJ1-2, with TRBD1 matching 7 bases. The V segment lost 0 bases and the J segment 6 bases; nucleotides outside the gene matches: 4. Germline V gene data show CDR1 as LGHNA and CDR2 as YNFKEQ. This CDR3 region has 14 residues. CDR3 sequence (DNA): TGTGCCAGCAGCCAAGAGGCCCAGGGGGATGGCTACACCTTC. This gives the protein CASSQEAQGDGYTF.

CDR3 region: CATRGARGANVLTF. CDR3 in DNA: TGTGCCACCCGGGGGGCACGGGGGGCCAACGTCCTGACTTTC. The chain combines TRBV6-5 with TRBJ2-6, with D possibly TRBD2 on 7 matching bases. The V gene lost 10 bases and the J gene lost 4 bases, with 14 bases spanning the gap. In germline, CDR1 is MNHEY, CDR2 SVGAGI. This CDR3 is 14 amino acids long.